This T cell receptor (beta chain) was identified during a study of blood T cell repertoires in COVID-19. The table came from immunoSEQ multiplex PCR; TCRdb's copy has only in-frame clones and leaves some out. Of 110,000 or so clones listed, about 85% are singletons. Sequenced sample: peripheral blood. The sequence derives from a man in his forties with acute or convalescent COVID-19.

Here the CDR3 reads CASSIGRTGYNEQFF. The CDR3 DNA reads TGTGCCAGTAGTATCGGTCGAACAGGGTACAATGAGCAGTTCTTC. This chain joins TRBV19 and TRBJ2-1; weak D call: TRBD1 (6 bases). Germline V lookup: CDR1 LNHDA, CDR2 SQIVND (reference sequence). This CDR3 is built from 15 residues. V lost 3 bases and J lost 4, with 13 bases in between.